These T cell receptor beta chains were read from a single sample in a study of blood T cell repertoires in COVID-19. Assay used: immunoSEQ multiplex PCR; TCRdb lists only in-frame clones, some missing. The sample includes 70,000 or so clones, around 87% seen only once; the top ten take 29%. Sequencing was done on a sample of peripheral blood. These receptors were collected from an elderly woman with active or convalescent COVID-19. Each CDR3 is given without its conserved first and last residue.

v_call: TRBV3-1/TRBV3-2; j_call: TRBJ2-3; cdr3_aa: ASSLGQGAADTQY
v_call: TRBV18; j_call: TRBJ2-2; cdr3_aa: ASSPLAGYTGELF
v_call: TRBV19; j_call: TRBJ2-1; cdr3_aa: ASSIDSSYNEQF
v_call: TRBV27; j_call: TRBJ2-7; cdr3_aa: ASSYDFSGAPYEQY
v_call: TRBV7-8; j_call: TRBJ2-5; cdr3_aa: ASSSMGGYQETQY
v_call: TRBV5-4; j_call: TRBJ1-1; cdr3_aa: ASSPQGRNTEAF
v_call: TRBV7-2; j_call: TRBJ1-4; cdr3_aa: ASSSMGQPNEKLF
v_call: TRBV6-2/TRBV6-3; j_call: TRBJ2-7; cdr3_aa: ASSYSKQGSDEQY
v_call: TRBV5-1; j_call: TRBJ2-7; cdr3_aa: ASSPDGTGPYEQY
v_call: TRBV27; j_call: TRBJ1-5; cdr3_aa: ASSSGQNVNQH
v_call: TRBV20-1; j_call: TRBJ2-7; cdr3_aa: SASSEPTREQY
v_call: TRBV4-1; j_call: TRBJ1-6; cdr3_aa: ASSQDATGLNSPLH
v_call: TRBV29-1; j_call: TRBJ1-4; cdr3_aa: SVGQNNEKLF
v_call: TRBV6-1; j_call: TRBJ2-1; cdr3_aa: ASSESGLAGNRPF
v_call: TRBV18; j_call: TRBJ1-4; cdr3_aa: ASSRDRGDEKLF
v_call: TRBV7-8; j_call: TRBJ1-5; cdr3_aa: ASSSGTRGQPQH
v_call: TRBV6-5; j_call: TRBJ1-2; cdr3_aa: ASRHDRGLGYGYT
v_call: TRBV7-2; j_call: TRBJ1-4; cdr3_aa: ASSLAHPGQGTHEKLF
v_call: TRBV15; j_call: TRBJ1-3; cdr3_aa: ATSRDWTNSGNTIY
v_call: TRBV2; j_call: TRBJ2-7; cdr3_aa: ASTARLAVYEQY
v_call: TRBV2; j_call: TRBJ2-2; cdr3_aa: ASTALGHTNTGELF
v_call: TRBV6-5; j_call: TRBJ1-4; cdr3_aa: ASSYPGRGNEKLF
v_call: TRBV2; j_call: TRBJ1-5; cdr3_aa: ASKMETGVNQPQH
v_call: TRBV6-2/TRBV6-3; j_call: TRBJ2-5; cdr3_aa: ASSYIPGETQY
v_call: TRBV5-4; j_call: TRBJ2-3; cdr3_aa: ASSPGGAGGLNTQY
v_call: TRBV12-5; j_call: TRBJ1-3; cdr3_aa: ASGLFVRPSRHSGNTIY
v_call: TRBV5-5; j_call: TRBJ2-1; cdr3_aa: ASSLEVRPLPNEQF
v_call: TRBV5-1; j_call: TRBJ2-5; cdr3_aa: ASSLERGKTQY
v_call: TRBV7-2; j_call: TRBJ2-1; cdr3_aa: ASSLEQGVEQF
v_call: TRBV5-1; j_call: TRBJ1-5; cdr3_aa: ASSLVVGLNNQPQH
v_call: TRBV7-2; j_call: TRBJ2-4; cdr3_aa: ASSFLSGIQY
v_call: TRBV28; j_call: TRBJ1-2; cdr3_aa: ASRSDRVNGYT
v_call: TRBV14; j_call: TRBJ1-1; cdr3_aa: ASSQISDSNTEAF